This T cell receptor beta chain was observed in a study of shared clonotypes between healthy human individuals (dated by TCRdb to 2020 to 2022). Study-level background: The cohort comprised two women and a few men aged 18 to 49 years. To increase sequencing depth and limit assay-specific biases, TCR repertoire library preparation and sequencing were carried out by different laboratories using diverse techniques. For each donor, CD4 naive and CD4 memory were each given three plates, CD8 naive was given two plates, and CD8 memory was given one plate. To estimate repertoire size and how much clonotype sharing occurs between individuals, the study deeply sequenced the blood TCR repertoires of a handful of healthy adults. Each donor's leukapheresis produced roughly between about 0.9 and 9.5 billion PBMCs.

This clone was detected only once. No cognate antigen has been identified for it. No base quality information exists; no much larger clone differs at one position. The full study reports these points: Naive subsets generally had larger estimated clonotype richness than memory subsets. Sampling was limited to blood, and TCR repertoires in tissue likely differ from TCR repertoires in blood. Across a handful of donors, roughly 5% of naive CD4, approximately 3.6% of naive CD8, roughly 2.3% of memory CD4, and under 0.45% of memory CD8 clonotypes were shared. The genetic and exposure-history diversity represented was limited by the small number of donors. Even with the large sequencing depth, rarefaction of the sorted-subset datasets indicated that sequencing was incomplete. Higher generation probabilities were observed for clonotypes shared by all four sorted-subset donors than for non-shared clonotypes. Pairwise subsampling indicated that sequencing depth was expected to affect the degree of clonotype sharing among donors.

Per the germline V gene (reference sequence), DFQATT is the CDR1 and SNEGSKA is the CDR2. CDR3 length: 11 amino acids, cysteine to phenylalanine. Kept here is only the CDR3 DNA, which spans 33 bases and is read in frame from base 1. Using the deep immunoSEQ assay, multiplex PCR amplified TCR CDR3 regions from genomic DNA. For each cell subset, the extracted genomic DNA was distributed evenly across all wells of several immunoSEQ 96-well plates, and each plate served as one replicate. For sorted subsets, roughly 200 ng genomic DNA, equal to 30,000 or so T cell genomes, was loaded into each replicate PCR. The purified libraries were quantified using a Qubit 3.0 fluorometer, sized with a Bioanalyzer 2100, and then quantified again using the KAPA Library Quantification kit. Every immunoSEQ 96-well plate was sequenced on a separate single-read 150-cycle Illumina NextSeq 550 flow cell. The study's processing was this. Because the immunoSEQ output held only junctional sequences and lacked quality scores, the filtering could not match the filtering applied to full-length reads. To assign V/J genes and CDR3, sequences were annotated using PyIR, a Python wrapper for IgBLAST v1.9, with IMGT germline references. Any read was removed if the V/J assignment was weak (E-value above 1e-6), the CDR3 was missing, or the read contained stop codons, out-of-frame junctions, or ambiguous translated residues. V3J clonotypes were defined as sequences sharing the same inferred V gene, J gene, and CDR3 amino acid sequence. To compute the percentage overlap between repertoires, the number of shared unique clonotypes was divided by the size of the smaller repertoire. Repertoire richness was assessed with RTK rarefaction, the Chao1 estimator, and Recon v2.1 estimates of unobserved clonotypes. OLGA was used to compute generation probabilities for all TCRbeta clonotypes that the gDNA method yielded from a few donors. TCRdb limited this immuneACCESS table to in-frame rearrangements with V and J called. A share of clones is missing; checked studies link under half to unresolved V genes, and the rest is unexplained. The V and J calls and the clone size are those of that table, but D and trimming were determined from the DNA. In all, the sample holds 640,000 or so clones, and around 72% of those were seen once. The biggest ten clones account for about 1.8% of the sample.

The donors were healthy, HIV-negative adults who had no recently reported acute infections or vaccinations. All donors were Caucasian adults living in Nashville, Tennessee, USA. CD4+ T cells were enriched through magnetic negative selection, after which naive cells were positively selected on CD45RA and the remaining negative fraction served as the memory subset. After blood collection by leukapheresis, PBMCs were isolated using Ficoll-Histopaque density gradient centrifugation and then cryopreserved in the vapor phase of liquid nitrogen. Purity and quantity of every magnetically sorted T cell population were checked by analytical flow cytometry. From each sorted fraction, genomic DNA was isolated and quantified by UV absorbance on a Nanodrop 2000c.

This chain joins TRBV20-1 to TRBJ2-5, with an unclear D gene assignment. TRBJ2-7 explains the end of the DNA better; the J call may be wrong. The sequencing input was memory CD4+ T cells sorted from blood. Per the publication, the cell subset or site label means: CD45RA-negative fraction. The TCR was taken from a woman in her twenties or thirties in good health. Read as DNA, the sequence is TGCAGTGCTACAGACCACTACGAGCAGTACTTC. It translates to CSATDHYEQYF.